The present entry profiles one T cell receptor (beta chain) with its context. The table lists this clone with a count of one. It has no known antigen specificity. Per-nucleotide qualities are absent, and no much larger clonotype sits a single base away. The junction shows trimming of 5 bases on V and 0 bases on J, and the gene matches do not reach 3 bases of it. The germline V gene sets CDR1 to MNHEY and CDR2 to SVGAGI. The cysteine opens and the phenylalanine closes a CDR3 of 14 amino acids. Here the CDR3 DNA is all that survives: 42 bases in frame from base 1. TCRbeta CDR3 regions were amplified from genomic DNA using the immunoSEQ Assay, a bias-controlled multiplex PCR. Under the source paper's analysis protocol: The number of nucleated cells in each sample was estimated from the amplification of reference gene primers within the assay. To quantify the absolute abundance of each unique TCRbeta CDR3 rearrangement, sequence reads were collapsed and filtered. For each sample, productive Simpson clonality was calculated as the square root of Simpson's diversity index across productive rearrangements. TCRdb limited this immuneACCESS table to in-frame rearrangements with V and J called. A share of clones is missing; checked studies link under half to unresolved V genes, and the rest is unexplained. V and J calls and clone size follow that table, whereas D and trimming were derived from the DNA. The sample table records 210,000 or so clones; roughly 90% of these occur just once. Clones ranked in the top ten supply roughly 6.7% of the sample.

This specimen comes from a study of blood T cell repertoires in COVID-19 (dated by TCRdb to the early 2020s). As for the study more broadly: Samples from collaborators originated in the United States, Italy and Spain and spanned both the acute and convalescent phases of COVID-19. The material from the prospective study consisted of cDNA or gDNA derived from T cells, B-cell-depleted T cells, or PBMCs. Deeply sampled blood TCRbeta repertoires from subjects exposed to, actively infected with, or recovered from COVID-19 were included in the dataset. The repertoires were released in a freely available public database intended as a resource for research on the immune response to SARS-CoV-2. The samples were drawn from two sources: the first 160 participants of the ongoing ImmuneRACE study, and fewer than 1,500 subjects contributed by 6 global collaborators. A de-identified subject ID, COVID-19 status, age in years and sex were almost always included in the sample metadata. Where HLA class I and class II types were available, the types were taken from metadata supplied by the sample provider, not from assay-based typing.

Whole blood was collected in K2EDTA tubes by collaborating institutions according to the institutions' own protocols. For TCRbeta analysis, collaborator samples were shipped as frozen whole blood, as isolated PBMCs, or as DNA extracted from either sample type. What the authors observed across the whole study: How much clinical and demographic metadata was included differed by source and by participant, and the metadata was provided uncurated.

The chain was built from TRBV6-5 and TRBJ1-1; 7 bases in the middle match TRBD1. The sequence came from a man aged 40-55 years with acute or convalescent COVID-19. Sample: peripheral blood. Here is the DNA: TGTGCCAGCAGTCGAGACAGGGTGAACACTGAAGCTTTCTTT. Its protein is CASSRDRVNTEAFF.